This TCR beta chain is from a study of T-cell memory formation after mild COVID-19. Overall study context: Clustering of TCRs was largely donor specific.

Constant-segment-primed 5'RACE gave TCR alpha and TCR beta cDNA libraries with sample barcodes and UMIs. MiXCR, applied by TCRdb to the 5' RACE reads, yields one record per CDR3 protein. The sample consists of hundreds of thousands of distinct CDR3 sequences, about 20% of them appearing once. Remarks on this clonotype: Its antigen is unknown.

Overall study findings and caveats: CD4/CD8 balance held among clones contracting day 15 to 85, and later expanders leaned CD4+. Cross-reactive memory appears to have joined, as suggested by some responding clones showing up in pre-infection memory.

The ends were cut back, 4 bases at V and 6 bases at J, with 9 bases in the middle. CDR3 size: 12 residues. The germline gives CDR1 KGHDR, CDR2 SFDVKD. Sequencing input: PBMCs or a T cell subset sorted from them (not recorded which). The gene calls are TRBV24-1 and TRBJ2-7; perhaps D is TRBD1 or TRBD2 (5 bases each). The TCR originated in an adult woman who had mild COVID-19 (a few samples of this study predate the infection). Cell type and time point are not known. DNA of the CDR3: TGTGCCACCAGTGACGGGGACGGCGAGCAGTACTTC. Protein sequence: CATSDGDGEQYF.